Sequencing of this T cell receptor beta chain was carried out in a study of blood T cell repertoires in COVID-19. Trimming removed 4 bases at V and 5 bases at J, with 12 bases between. Germline values: CDR1 SGHTS, CDR2 YDEGEE. The CDR3 sequence is 14 residues long. Authors' methods: Using reference gene primer amplification, nucleated cell counts were estimated. Assay: immunoSEQ multiplex PCR; the TCRdb copy retains only in-frame clones and omits some. The D gene and trimming were derived from the DNA, and the V and J assignments and clone size from that table. This repertoire shows about 160,000 clones, approximately 77% found once; its top ten account for 15% to 20%.

Sequences were obtained from PBMCs or T cells enriched from blood (not recorded which). The sequence was collected from a man aged 60 to 69 who had recovered from COVID-19. J is TRBJ1-4 and V is TRBV5-8; D is perhaps TRBD1 (6 bases). CDR3 loop: CASSPRQANEKLFF. DNA of the CDR3: TGTGCCAGCAGCCCCCGACAGGCCAATGAAAAACTGTTTTTT.